This entry describes one T cell receptor beta chain. Its antigen is currently unknown. This sample is part of a study of post-analysis software for immune sequencing data. Study context: Several disease courses (relapsing-remitting, secondary progressive and progressive-relapsing) of multiple sclerosis were included. Study-wide points: Five or six TRBV segments, TRBV5-6, TRBV5-1 and TRBV20-1 among them, were found more frequent in patients than controls.

Trimming removed 6 bases from V and 5 bases from J, with 13 bases in between. CDR1 is SGHNT, CDR2 YENEEA, per germline. The length of the CDR3 is 13 residues. Unique molecular identifiers featured in each of the TCR beta cDNA libraries. Some 500,000 cDNA molecules were obtained per 1 to 10 million input T cells. MiXCR, run by TCRdb on the PCR reads, gives a single entry per CDR3 protein. The sample lists about 770,000 distinct CDR3 sequences; just over 45% were seen once. This rearrangement joins TRBV11-3 to TRBJ2-5; D unresolved. The TCR originated in a girl aged 5-17 years with multiple sclerosis. The sequenced sample consisted of blood. The CDR3 sequence: CASSHPGRETQYF. The CDR3 nucleotides are TGTGCCAGCAGTCATCCAGGACGGGAGACCCAGTACTTC.